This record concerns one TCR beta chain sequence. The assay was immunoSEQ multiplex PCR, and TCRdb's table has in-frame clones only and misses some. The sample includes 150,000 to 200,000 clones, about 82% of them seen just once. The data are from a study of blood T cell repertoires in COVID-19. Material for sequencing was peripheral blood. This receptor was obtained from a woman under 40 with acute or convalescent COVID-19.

CDR3 DNA sequence: TGTGCCAGCAGTCGTAGTCGGAATCAGCCCCAGCATTTT. Its translation is CASSRSRNQPQHF. The rearrangement joins TRBV28 to TRBJ1-5, with unresolved D. CDR1 and CDR2 from the germline V gene are MDHEN and SYDVKM. Deletions cut 5 bases from V and 4 bases from J, with 9 bases between. The CDR3 has 13 residues.